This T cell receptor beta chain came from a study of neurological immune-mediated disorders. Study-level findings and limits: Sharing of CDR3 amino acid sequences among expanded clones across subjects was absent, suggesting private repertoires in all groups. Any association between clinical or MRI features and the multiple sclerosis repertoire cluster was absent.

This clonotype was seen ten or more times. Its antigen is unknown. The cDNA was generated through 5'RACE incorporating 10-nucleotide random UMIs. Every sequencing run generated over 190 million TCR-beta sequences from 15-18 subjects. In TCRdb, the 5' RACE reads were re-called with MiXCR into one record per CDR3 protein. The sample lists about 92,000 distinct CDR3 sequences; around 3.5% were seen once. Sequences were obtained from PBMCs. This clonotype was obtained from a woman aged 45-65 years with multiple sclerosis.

The CDR3 coding sequence is TGCAGTGCTAGAGATAGGGGCAGCCAGCCCCAGCATTTT. This codes for CSARDRGSQPQHF. V is TRBV20-1 and J is TRBJ1-5; the D gene is possibly TRBD1 (5 bases). V was trimmed by 0 bases and J by 7 bases, leaving 10 bases between them. The germline V gene encodes CDR1 DFQATT and CDR2 SNEGSKA (reference sequence). The CDR3 has 13 residues.